Following are 11 T cell receptor beta chains from one sample sequenced in a study of breast tumors, draining lymph nodes, adjacent tissues. TCRdb re-called the multiplex PCR reads through MiXCR, storing one row per CDR3 protein. The sample shows about 140,000 distinct CDR3 sequences, about 33% of them seen only once. Samples came from axillary lymph nodes draining the breast cancer. Sequenced sample: axillary lymph node tissue. The receptor set was obtained from a female donor with breast cancer. Some clones in this sample may be carry-over from other donors' samples.

This clonotype was observed many times. V usage is TRBV5-6 and J usage is TRBJ2-7, with D maybe TRBD1 (5 bases). The CDR3 has 15 amino acids. CDR1 is SGHDT and CDR2 is YYEEEE in the germline V gene. V was cut by 0 bases and J by 3 bases, with 13 bases left in between. The CDR3 is CASSLGTGGYYEQYF. CDR3 in DNA: TGTGCCAGCAGCTTGGGTACAGGCGGATACTACGAGCAGTACTTC.

This chain joins TRBV6-5 and TRBJ2-5; 12 bases are shared with TRBD2. The junction had 0 bases not matched to a gene; V was cut back by 0 bases and J by 7 bases. There are 14 residues in the CDR3. Looked up from germline, CDR1 is MNHEY and CDR2 is SVGAGI. The CDR3 protein is CASSYSTSGGTQYF. The CDR3 region has the DNA TGTGCCAGCAGTTACTCGACTAGCGGGGGGACCCAGTACTTC.

The chain joins TRBV20-1 to TRBJ2-1; D may be TRBD2 (7 bases). This CDR3 region has 14 residues. The V end lost 5 bases, the J end lost 12 bases, and 23 bases lay between the germline ends. Per the germline V gene, CDR1 is DFQATT and CDR2 is SNEGSKA (reference sequence). CDR3 sequence reads: CSARFGGPADTQFF. The CDR3 DNA follows: TGCAGTGCTCGATTCGGGGGGCCAGCAGATACGCAGTTCTTC.

This clonotype was detected many times. The chain is built from TRBV19 and TRBJ1-5; 8 bases map to TRBD1. After removal of 7 bases from V and 7 bases from J, the junction contained 9 bases not matched to a gene. The CDR3 loop spans 14 amino acids. Looked up from germline, CDR1 is LNHDA and CDR2 is SQIVND (reference sequence). The chain's CDR3 is CASNNPGQVQPQHF. CDR3 in DNA: TGTGCCAGTAACAATCCGGGACAGGTCCAGCCCCAGCATTTT.

This clonotype was detected many times. A much larger clone lies one base from this, so it may be a read error. This sequence joins TRBV7-8 and TRBJ2-5; D might be TRBD1 (5 bases). CDR1 SGHVS and CDR2 FQNEAQ come from the germline V gene. This CDR3 is built from 15 residues. Written as DNA, the CDR3 is TGTGCCAGCAGCCATGGGGCGATGAGGTCAGAGACCCAGCACTTC. It yields the protein CASSHGAMRSETQHF.

This clonotype was counted ten times or more. A much more abundant neighbour one base away suggests this may be a read error. V and J are TRBV20-1 and TRBJ2-5; 9 bases line up with TRBD2. The CDR3 is 16 amino acids. Per germline, CDR1 DFQATT and CDR2 SNEGSKA (reference sequence). The CDR3 DNA sequence: TGCAGCCTGAGCCCCCGGCTAGCGGGGCCCCAAGAGACCCAGTACTTC. Amino acid sequence: CSLSPRLAGPQETQYF.

This clonotype was detected ten times or more. V and J are TRBV7-2 and TRBJ2-5; 8 bases match TRBD1. Per the germline V gene, CDR1 is SGHTA and CDR2 is FQGNSA. V lost 5 bases, J lost 5 bases, and 10 bases stayed unmatched. The CDR3 is 15 amino acids. In DNA form, the CDR3 reads TGTGCCAGCAGCCAGCAGACAGGGGCCCAGGAGACCCAGTACTTC. This gives the protein CASSQQTGAQETQYF. Supplemented by reference TRBV7-2 and TRBJ2-5, the full variable domain reads GAGVSQSPSNKVTEKGKDVELRCDPISGHTALYWYRQSLGQGLEFLIYFQGNSAPDKSGLPSDRFSAERTGGSVSTLTIQRTQQEDSAVYLCASSQQTGAQETQYFGPGTRLLVL.

This clonotype occurred many times. The V and J genes are TRBV9 and TRBJ1-2; D may be TRBD1 (5 bases). Trimming removed 4 bases at V and 2 bases at J, with 15 bases between. The germline V gene has CDR1 SGDLS and CDR2 YYNGEE. CDR3 length: 15 residues. CDR3 amino acids: CASSTQGWGNYGYTF. CDR3 sequence (DNA): TGTGCCAGCAGCACCCAGGGTTGGGGGAACTATGGCTACACCTTC.

This sequence joins TRBV6-1 and TRBJ1-6; D perhaps matches TRBD1 (5 bases). V lost 5 bases to trimming and J lost 8 bases, with 13 bases between them. Germline V gives CDR1 MNHNS, CDR2 SASEGT. The CDR3 sequence is 14 residues long. CDR3 bases: TGTGCCAGCAGTTACCTAGGGGAGTATTCACCCCTCCACTTT. This sequence encodes CASSYLGEYSPLHF.

This clonotype was seen repeatedly, ten times or more. The chain uses TRBV6-4 and TRBJ2-1; the match to TRBD2 covers 12 bases. The CDR3 sequence is 17 residues long. V shed 3 bases and J 2 bases; nucleotides not matched to a gene: 5. The germline gives CDR1 MRHNA, CDR2 SNTAGT. The CDR3 sequence: CASSEYGLAGTYNEQFF. The DNA for the CDR3 is TGTGCCAGCAGTGAATACGGACTAGCGGGGACCTACAATGAGCAGTTCTTC.

At least ten counts were recorded for this clonotype. The rearrangement joins TRBV9 to TRBJ2-2; D unresolved. V lost 3 bases to trimming and J lost 8 bases, with 11 bases between them. Germline-derived CDR1 and CDR2 are SGDLS and YYNGEE. The CDR3 spans 13 residues. The CDR3 nucleotides read TGTGCCAGCAGCGCCTTAATCAGGGGGGAGCTGTTTTTT. Translation: CASSALIRGELFF.